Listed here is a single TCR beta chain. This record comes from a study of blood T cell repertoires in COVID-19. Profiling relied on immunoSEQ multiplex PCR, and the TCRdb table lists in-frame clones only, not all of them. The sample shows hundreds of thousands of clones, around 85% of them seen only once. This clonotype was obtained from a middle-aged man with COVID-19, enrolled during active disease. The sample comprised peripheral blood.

The CDR3 sequence is CASSLGGTGGDQPQHF. As DNA, the CDR3 is TGTGCCAGCAGCTTAGGTGGGACAGGGGGCGATCAGCCCCAGCATTTT. This chain links TRBV7-2 with TRBJ1-5; 12 bases are a match to TRBD1. The germline V gene encodes CDR1 SGHTA and CDR2 FQGNSA. The CDR3 sequence is 16 residues long. The junction had 3 bases not matched to a gene; V was cut back by 1 base and J by 5 bases.